Listed here is a single T cell receptor (beta chain). The antigen remains undetermined. In the study's own analysis: As immunoSEQ supplied junction-only sequences (without quality scores), filtering differed. The table came from immunoSEQ multiplex PCR; TCRdb's copy has only in-frame clones and leaves some out. V and J calls and clone size come straight from that table; D and trimming were deduced from the DNA. The profile covers approximately 1,500,000 clones, with 95% to 99% appearing a single time and 0.45% taken by the ten largest. The CDR3 covers 14 residues. V dropped 3 bases and J dropped 8 bases, with 15 bases sitting between them. The germline V gene encodes CDR1 SGHDT and CDR2 YYEEEE. This entry belongs to a study of shared clonotypes between healthy human individuals. Overall study results and limits: Estimated richness values were generally larger in naive subsets than in memory subsets.

The receptor's source is a young man in good health. Sequences were obtained from naive CD4+ T cells sorted from blood. As to subset: CD45RA+ positively selected. The chain is built from TRBV5-6 and TRBJ2-1, with TRBD1 as a possible D gene (6 bases). The CDR3, as DNA: TGTGCCAGCAGCTACAACAGGGATAGAGATGAGCAGTTCTTC. Translation: CASSYNRDRDEQFF.